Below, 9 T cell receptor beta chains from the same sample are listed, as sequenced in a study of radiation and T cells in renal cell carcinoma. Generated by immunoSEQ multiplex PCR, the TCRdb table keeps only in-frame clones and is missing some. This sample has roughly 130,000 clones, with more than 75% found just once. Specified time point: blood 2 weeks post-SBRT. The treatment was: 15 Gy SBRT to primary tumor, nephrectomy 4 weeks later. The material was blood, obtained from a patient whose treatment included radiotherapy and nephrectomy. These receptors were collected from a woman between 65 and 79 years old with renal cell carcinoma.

The CDR3 DNA reads TGCGCCAGCAGTCCCGGGACAGGGGGATCTATTAGCAATCAGCCCCAGCATTTT. It is translated as CASSPGTGGSISNQPQHF. This chain uses TRBV5-1 with TRBJ1-5, with 11 bases that match TRBD1. V shed 5 bases, J shed 0 bases, and the junction held 10 bases outside the gene matches. Germline V gives CDR1 SGHRS, CDR2 YFSETQ. The CDR3 loop spans 18 amino acids.

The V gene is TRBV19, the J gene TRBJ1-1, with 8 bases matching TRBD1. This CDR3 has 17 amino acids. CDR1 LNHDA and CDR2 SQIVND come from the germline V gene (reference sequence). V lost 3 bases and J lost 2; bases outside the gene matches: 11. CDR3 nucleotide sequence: TGTGCCAGTAGTATGAGGACAGGGAATCGGATAAACACTGAAGCTTTCTTT. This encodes CASSMRTGNRINTEAFF.

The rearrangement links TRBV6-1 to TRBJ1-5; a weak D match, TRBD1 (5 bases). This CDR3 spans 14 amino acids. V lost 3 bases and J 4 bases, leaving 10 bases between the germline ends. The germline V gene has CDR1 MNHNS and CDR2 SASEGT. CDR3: CASSDGTSNQPQHF. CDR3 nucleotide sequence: TGTGCCAGCAGTGACGGGACTAGTAATCAGCCCCAGCATTTT.

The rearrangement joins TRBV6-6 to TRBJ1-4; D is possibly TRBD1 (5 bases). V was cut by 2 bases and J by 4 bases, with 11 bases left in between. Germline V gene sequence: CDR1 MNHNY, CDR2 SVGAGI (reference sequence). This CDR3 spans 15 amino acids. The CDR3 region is CASSYQTALNEKLFF. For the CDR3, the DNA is TGTGCCAGCAGTTACCAGACAGCCCTTAATGAAAAACTGTTTTTT.

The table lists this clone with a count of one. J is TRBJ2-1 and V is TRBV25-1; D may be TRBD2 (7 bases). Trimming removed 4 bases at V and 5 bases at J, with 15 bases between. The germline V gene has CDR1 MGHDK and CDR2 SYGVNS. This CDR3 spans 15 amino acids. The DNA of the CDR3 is TGTGCCAGCAGTGGACAAGGGGGGGGAGACAATGAGCAGTTCTTC. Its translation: CASSGQGGGDNEQFF.

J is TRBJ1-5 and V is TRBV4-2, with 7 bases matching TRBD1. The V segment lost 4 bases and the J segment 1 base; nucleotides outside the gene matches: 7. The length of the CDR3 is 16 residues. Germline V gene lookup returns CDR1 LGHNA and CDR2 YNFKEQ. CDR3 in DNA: TGTGCCAGCAGCCTAAGGACAGGTTTGAGCAATCAGCCCCAGCATTTT. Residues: CASSLRTGLSNQPQHF.

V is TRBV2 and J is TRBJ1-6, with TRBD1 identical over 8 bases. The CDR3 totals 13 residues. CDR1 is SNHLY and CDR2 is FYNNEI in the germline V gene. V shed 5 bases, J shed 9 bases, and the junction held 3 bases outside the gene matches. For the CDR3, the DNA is TGTGCCAGCAGTCACAGGGGGGGTTCACCCCTCCACTTT. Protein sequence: CASSHRGGSPLHF. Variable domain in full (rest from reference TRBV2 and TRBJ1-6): EPEVTQTPSHQVTQMGQEVILRCVPISNHLYFYWYRQILGQKVEFLVSFYNNEISEKSEIFDDQFSVERPDGSNFTLKIRSTKLEDSAMYFCASSHRGGSPLHFGNGTRLTVT.

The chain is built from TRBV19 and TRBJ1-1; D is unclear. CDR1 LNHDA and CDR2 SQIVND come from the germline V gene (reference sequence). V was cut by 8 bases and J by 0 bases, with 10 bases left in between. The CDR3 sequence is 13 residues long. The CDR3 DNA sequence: TGTGCCAGTTATCGACGGCTGAACACTGAAGCTTTCTTT. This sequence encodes CASYRRLNTEAFF.

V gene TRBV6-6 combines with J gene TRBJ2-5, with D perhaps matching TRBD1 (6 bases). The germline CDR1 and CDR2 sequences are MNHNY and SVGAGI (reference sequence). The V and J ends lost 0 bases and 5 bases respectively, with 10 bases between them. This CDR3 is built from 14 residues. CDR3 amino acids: CASSYSQGLETQYF. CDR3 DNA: TGTGCCAGCAGTTACTCACAGGGTCTGGAGACCCAGTACTTC.